A single sample gave rise to the 27 T cell receptor beta chains below, sequenced in a study of blood T cell repertoires in COVID-19 (dated by TCRdb to 2019 to 2021). The library was produced with the immunoSEQ multiplex PCR assay. TCRdb mirrors the immuneACCESS table, restricted to in-frame sequences. Some clones are absent from its copies; in checked studies, under half trace to an unresolved V gene, and the reason for the others is unknown. Across this sample there are about 300,000 clones, with 85% to 90% seen only once. Clones ranked in the top ten supply approximately 4.1% of the sample. The sample taken for sequencing was PBMCs or T cells enriched from blood (not recorded which). These receptors were collected from a man aged 25-40 years who had recovered from COVID-19.

The chain employs TRBV28 and TRBJ2-3; D is ambiguous. V dropped 1 base and J dropped 2 bases, with 16 bases sitting between them. The CDR3 contains 17 residues. The germline V gene encodes CDR1 MDHEN and CDR2 SYDVKM. DNA of the CDR3: TGTGCCAGCAGTTTATCAAACTACAACTATCCCACAGATACGCAGTATTTT. It specifies CASSLSNYNYPTDTQYF.

The chain employs TRBV13 and TRBJ1-1, with 8 bases aligning to TRBD1. Germline lookup yields CDR1 PRHDT and CDR2 FYEKMQ (reference sequence). V trimming: 4 bases; J trimming: 6 bases; junction bases outside the gene matches: 16. The CDR3 consists of 17 residues. The CDR3 DNA is TGTGCCAGCAGCTCCCCCTTAAAACCAGGGGGCAGGCCTGAAGCTTTCTTT. This translates into CASSSPLKPGGRPEAFF.

This clone was recorded a few times. The V gene is TRBV28, the J gene TRBJ1-4; TRBD1 matches at 7 bases. Germline V gene data show CDR1 as MDHEN and CDR2 as SYDVKM. This CDR3 comprises 14 residues. After removal of 6 bases from V and 4 bases from J, the junction contained 5 bases not matched to a gene. The CDR3 nucleotides read TGTGCCAGCAGCCCGGGACAGTTTAATGAAAAACTGTTTTTT. Amino acid sequence: CASSPGQFNEKLFF.

V gene TRBV5-4 combines with J gene TRBJ2-7; 7 nucleotides line up with TRBD1. CDR1 and CDR2 (germline): SGHNT, YYREEE (reference sequence). With 4 bases clipped from V and 5 bases from J, the junction kept 12 bases outside the gene matches. The CDR3 has 15 amino acids. For the CDR3, the DNA is TGTGCCAGCAGCAACAAAAACAGGGGAATCCACGAGCAGTACTTC. Translation gives CASSNKNRGIHEQYF.

There are a few counts of this clone. CDR3 sequence (DNA): TGTGCCAGCAGCAACTGGGCAGGGGGCCCCTACGAGCAGTACTTC. Translating gives CASSNWAGGPYEQYF. J is TRBJ2-7 and V is TRBV21-1; TRBD1, as called in the table, went unchecked against the DNA. TRBV21-1 is a pseudogene locus. The CDR3 length is 15 residues.

The chain combines TRBV6-5 with TRBJ2-2; TRBD1 matches at 12 bases. The V gene's germline CDR1 is MNHEY and CDR2 SVGAGI. The CDR3 loop spans 16 amino acids. V shed 4 bases and J 6 bases; nucleotides not matched to a gene: 6. The CDR3 here is CASSLGTGGPPGELFF. CDR3 sequence (DNA): TGTGCCAGCAGTTTGGGGACAGGGGGCCCGCCCGGGGAGCTGTTTTTT.

The V and J genes are TRBV12-3 or TRBV12-4 and TRBJ1-2; no definite D call. The CDR3 is 13 residues long. V was pared by 1 base and J by 7 bases, with 10 bases between. This CDR3 reads CASSLGLMVGYTF. The DNA of the CDR3 is TGTGCCAGCAGTTTAGGTCTAATGGTTGGCTACACCTTC.

J is TRBJ2-5 and V is TRBV9; no definite D call. Trimming stripped 3 bases from V and 1 base from J, with 13 bases between. The CDR3 consists of 15 residues. Germline V gives CDR1 SGDLS, CDR2 YYNGEE. DNA for the CDR3: TGTGCCAGCAGCGAAAGAGAGCTAATCCAAGAGACCCAGTACTTC. It specifies CASSERELIQETQYF.

The count of this clone is one. The rearrangement uses TRBV18 and TRBJ1-4; D unclear. The CDR3 loop spans 16 amino acids. The germline V gene encodes CDR1 KGHSH and CDR2 LQKENI. The ends were cut back, 0 bases at V and 5 bases at J, with 13 bases in the middle. The CDR3 region is CASSPPSGSLNEKLFF. The CDR3 region has the DNA TGTGCCAGCTCACCACCTTCCGGGTCTCTAAATGAAAAACTGTTTTTT.

This chain uses TRBV14 with TRBJ1-2, with 7 bases matching TRBD1. The CDR3 is 14 amino acids. Germline CDR1 SGHDN, CDR2 FVKESK. J gave up 7 bases and V 2 bases, and 7 bases lay outside the gene matches. The CDR3 is CASSQQGVRGGYTF. Written as DNA, the CDR3 is TGTGCCAGCAGCCAACAGGGGGTAAGAGGTGGCTACACCTTC.

The chain is built from TRBV28 and TRBJ1-5; D is perhaps TRBD1 (5 bases). Germline CDR1 MDHEN, CDR2 SYDVKM. This CDR3 has 17 residues. Trimming cost V 1 base and J 9 bases, with 22 bases left between them. Here the CDR3 reads CASSLSARANYPWPQHF. The CDR3 DNA sequence: TGTGCCAGCAGTTTATCCGCCAGGGCCAACTACCCCTGGCCCCAGCATTTT.

This sequence joins TRBV4-1 and TRBJ1-1; TRBD1 agrees at 8 bases. Per germline, CDR1 MGHRA and CDR2 YSYEKL. V was clipped by 3 bases and J by 11 bases; unmatched bases: 8. This CDR3 has 13 residues. The CDR3 region is CASSHAAGGWAFF. The CDR3 bases are TGCGCCAGCAGCCATGCTGCAGGGGGCTGGGCTTTCTTT.

The sample holds a few counts of this clone. V usage is TRBV5-6 and J usage is TRBJ2-5, with a tentative D call TRBD2 (6 bases). The germline CDR1 and CDR2 sequences are SGHDT and YYEEEE. The CDR3 covers 14 residues. V dropped 3 bases and J dropped 2 bases, with 11 bases sitting between them. The CDR3 DNA follows: TGTGCCAGCAGCTCCCGCCGGGGGCAAGAGACCCAGTACTTC. It is translated as CASSSRRGQETQYF.

This clone has a single count. V and J are TRBV18 and TRBJ1-2, with 7 bases aligning to TRBD1. The J segment lost 14 bases and the V segment lost 4 bases, leaving 10 bases of the junction unmatched. The CDR3 has 12 amino acids. Germline CDR1 reads KGHSH; CDR2 reads LQKENI. CDR3 DNA sequence: TGTGCCAGCTCACTGTCAAGGGGGCAGGGGACCTTC. The encoded protein is CASSLSRGQGTF.

The gene calls are TRBV10-3 and TRBJ1-2, with D tentatively TRBD1 (6 bases). The CDR3 has 15 amino acids. The germline V gene has CDR1 ENHRY and CDR2 SYGVKD. V was shortened by 3 bases and J by 2 bases, with 13 bases between the two germline ends. The CDR3 region is CAISEGTGSNYGYTF. Written as DNA, the CDR3 is TGTGCCATCAGTGAAGGAACAGGGTCCAACTATGGCTACACCTTC.

The V and J genes are TRBV7-2 and TRBJ1-2; TRBD1 aligns across 11 bases. V gave up 5 bases and J gave up 5 bases; unmatched junction bases: 4. The CDR3 consists of 14 residues. The V gene's germline CDR1 is SGHTA and CDR2 FQGNSA. The CDR3: CASSPGQGAYGYTF. CDR3 nucleotides: TGTGCCAGCAGCCCCGGACAGGGGGCTTATGGCTACACCTTC. Complete variable domain (other parts from reference TRBV7-2 and TRBJ1-2): GAGVSQSPSNKVTEKGKDVELRCDPISGHTALYWYRQSLGQGLEFLIYFQGNSAPDKSGLPSDRFSAERTGGSVSTLTIQRTQQEDSAVYLCASSPGQGAYGYTFGSGTRLTVV.

This chain connects TRBV2 to TRBJ1-3, with D unclear. V was trimmed by 6 bases and J by 0 bases, leaving 12 bases between them. CDR1 is SNHLY and CDR2 is FYNNEI in the germline V gene. This CDR3 has 15 amino acids. The CDR3 DNA reads as TGTGCCAGCAGCGACCGACTCCTCTCTGGAAACACCATATATTTT. As protein: CASSDRLLSGNTIYF.

This clone was detected once. The chain combines TRBV5-1 with TRBJ2-5, with D tentatively TRBD2 (6 bases). Trimming pared 0 bases from V and 5 bases from J, leaving 14 bases between. The CDR3 extends over 15 amino acids. Germline V gene data show CDR1 as SGHRS and CDR2 as YFSETQ. CDR3 sequence reads: CASSLAGGGRETQYF. CDR3 DNA: TGCGCCAGCAGCTTGGCCGGCGGAGGGAGGGAGACCCAGTACTTC.

This clone was seen more than once but under ten times. V usage is TRBV9 and J usage is TRBJ1-6; 7 bases are a match to TRBD1. CDR1 is SGDLS and CDR2 is YYNGEE in the germline V gene. This CDR3 spans 17 amino acids. V lost 2 bases and J lost 10; bases outside the gene matches: 15. The CDR3: CASSVGTPGMTGSPLHF. The CDR3 coding sequence is TGTGCCAGCAGCGTGGGGACGCCAGGGATGACAGGGTCACCCCTCCACTTT.

This chain links TRBV19 with TRBJ2-1, with TRBD1 matching over 7 bases. Germline values: CDR1 LNHDA, CDR2 SQIVND (reference sequence). CDR3 length: 15 residues. Trimming at V came to 3 bases and at J to 5 bases, leaving 7 bases not matched to a gene. The CDR3 DNA reads as TGTGCCAGTAGTATCCTCCCGCAGGGGGACAATGAGCAGTTCTTC. Its translation: CASSILPQGDNEQFF.

The rearrangement uses TRBV29-1 and TRBJ1-1; TRBD1 matches at 7 bases. From germline, CDR1 is SQVTM and CDR2 ANQGSEA. The CDR3 contains 10 residues. V shed 6 bases, J shed 10 bases, and the junction held 5 bases outside the gene matches. The CDR3 region is CSVAAGGAFF. CDR3 DNA: TGCAGCGTCGCCGCAGGGGGAGCTTTCTTT.

The CDR3 sequence: CASSFKGSGKLFF. DNA for the CDR3: TGCGCCAGCAGCTTTAAGGGTAGCGGAAAACTGTTTTTT. This chain links TRBV5-1 with TRBJ1-4; D is unresolved. Germline CDR1 and CDR2: SGHRS and YFSETQ. The V end was cut by 2 bases, the J end by 10 bases, with 12 bases between. The length of the CDR3 is 13 residues.

This clone was detected once. The J gene is TRBJ1-5, the V gene TRBV29-1, with TRBD1 identical over 8 bases. Germline V gene sequence: CDR1 SQVTM, CDR2 ANQGSEA. This CDR3 is built from 14 residues. Losses at the gene ends were 6 bases for V and 4 bases for J; bases not matched to a gene: 8. CDR3 sequence reads: CSVYQGAYNQPQHF. CDR3 in DNA: TGCAGCGTATACCAGGGGGCCTATAATCAGCCCCAGCATTTT.

This chain links TRBV13 with TRBJ1-1, with a weak D call TRBD1 (6 bases). CDR3 length equals 13 residues. V lost 5 bases, J lost 6 bases, and 13 bases lay in between. Germline CDR1 reads PRHDT; CDR2 reads FYEKMQ (reference sequence). The CDR3 protein is CASSEGHPAEAFF. CDR3 nucleotides: TGTGCCAGCAGCGAGGGACACCCCGCTGAAGCTTTCTTT.

The rearrangement links TRBV29-1 to TRBJ2-3; 10 nucleotides match TRBD2. Losses at the gene ends were 2 bases for V and 6 bases for J; bases not matched to a gene: 11. Germline CDR1 SQVTM, CDR2 ANQGSEA. The CDR3 runs to 16 residues. The CDR3 DNA is TGCAGCGTTGAACCTAAAGAACTAGCGGGGTCCGATACGCAGTATTTT. This encodes CSVEPKELAGSDTQYF.

The chain links TRBV18 to TRBJ2-4; TRBD2 might be the D (6 bases). The CDR3 totals 13 residues. Germline CDR1 and CDR2: KGHSH and LQKENI. V was shortened by 3 bases and J by 5 bases, with 8 bases between the two germline ends. The CDR3 DNA follows: TGTGCCAGCTCACCCGGGGGTCAAAACATTCAGTACTTC. Its translation is CASSPGGQNIQYF.

The chain has TRBV5-4 and TRBJ1-4, with D maybe TRBD1 (5 bases). V was trimmed by 1 base and J by 4 bases, leaving 11 bases between them. The germline V gene has CDR1 SGHNT and CDR2 YYREEE (reference sequence). The CDR3 contains 15 residues. CDR3 sequence reads: CASSLRQDINEKLFF. CDR3 DNA sequence: TGTGCCAGCAGCTTGCGCCAGGACATTAATGAAAAACTGTTTTTT.